The following is a T cell receptor beta chain sequence with its context. The antigen remains unidentified. This sample was included in a study of cytomegalovirus exposure and HLA in healthy donors. Findings of the study overall: The authors later linked a missense DCLRE1C variant to TCR beta V- and J-gene trimming. Presence/absence comparisons presumed near-even sequencing depth among donors.

Use of 60 Vbeta and 13 Jbeta primers characterized the PCR. Original processing notes: Around 10 million shared chains were among around 80 million unique TCR beta chains counted in a later analysis. TCRdb's table, derived via immunoSEQ multiplex PCR, lists solely in-frame clones and lacks some. The D gene and trimming were derived from the DNA, and the V and J assignments and clone size from that table. The sample consists of around 190,000 clones, about four fifths of them appearing once. After removal of 3 bases from V and 1 base from J, the junction contained 5 bases not matched to a gene. Germline V CDR1 and CDR2: MNHEY, SMNVEV (reference sequence). The CDR3 is 16 amino acids.

Material: PBMCs. The TCR sequence derives from a female donor in good health and CMV-seronegative. The chain employs TRBV27 and TRBJ1-1, with 10 bases identical to TRBD1. DNA of the CDR3: TGTGCCAGCAGTTTCTCCGGGACAGGGGAGAACACTGAAGCTTTCTTT. Protein sequence: CASSFSGTGENTEAFF.